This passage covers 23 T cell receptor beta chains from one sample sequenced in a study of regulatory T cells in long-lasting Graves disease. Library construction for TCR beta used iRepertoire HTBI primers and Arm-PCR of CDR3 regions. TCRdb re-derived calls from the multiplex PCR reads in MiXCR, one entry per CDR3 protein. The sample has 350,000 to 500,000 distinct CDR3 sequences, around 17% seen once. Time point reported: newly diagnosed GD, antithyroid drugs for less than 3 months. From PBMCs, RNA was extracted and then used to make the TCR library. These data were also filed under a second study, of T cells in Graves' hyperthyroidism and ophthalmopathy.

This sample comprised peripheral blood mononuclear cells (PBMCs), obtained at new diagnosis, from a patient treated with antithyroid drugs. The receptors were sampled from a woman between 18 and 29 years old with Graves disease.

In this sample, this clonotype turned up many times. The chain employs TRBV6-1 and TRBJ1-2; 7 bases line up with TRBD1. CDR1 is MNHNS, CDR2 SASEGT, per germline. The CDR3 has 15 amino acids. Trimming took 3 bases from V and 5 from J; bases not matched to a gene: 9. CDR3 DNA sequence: TGTGCCAGCAGTGAGGAGGGCAGGGGGATTTATGGCTACACCTTC. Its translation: CASSEEGRGIYGYTF.

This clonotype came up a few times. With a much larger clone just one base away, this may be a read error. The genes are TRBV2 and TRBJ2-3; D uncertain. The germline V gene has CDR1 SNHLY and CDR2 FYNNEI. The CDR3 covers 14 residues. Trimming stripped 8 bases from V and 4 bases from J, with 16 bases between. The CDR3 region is CASGDDWFADTQYF. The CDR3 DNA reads TGTGCCAGCGGGGATGACTGGTTCGCAGATACGCAGTATTTT.

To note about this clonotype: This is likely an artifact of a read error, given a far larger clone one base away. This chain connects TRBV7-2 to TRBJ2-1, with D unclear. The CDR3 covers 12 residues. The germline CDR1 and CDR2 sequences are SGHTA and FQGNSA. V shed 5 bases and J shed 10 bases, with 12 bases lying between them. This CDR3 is CASSHNPGEQFF. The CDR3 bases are TGTGCCAGCAGCCACAATCCTGGCGAGCAGTTCTTC. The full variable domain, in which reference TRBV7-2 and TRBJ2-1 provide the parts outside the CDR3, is GAGVSQSPSNKVTEKGKDVELRCDPISGHTALYWYRQSLGQGLEFLIYFQGNSAPDKSGLPSDRFSAERTGGSVSTLTIQRTQQEDSAVYLCASSHNPGEQFFGPGTRLTVL.

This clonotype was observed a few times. DNA of the CDR3: TGCAGTATGGAGTTTTCTAGCACAGATACGCAGTATTTT. Encoded protein: CSMEFSSTDTQYF. This sequence joins TRBV29-1 and TRBJ2-3; no reliable D call. The germline CDR1 and CDR2 sequences are SQVTM and ANQGSEA. This CDR3 region has 13 residues.

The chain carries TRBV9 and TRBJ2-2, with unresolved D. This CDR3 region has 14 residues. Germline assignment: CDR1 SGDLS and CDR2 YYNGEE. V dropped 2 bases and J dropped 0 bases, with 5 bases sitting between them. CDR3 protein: CASSVHPNTGELFF. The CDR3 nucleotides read TGTGCCAGCAGCGTTCACCCGAACACCGGGGAGCTGTTTTTT.

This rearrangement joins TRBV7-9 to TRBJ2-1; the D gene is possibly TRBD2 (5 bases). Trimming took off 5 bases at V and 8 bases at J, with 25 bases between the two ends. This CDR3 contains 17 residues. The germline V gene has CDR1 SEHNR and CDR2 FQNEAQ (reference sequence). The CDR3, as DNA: TGTGCCAGCAGCCTACCCCGGGGTGGGCCAGGAGTCGATGAGCAGTTCTTC. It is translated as CASSLPRGGPGVDEQFF.

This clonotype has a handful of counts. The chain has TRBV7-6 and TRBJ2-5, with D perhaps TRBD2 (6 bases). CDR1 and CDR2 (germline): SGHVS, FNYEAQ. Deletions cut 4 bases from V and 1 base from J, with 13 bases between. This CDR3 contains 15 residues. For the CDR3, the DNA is TGTGCCAGCAGCTACATGCGGGGTCCCCAAGAGACCCAGTACTTC. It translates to CASSYMRGPQETQYF.

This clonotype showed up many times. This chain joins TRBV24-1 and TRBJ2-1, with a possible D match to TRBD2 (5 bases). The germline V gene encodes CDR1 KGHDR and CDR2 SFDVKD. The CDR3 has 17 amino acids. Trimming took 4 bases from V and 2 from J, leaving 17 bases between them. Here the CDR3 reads CATSDRAGSVPYNEQFF. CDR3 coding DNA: TGTGCCACCAGTGACCGAGCTGGTAGCGTACCCTACAATGAGCAGTTCTTC.

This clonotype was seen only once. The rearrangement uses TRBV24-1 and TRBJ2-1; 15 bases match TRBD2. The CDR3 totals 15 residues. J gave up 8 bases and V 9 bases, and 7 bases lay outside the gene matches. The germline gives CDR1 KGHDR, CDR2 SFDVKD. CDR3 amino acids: CATHSGLAGGDEQFF. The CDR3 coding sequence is TGTGCCACCCACTCGGGACTAGCGGGAGGAGATGAGCAGTTCTTC.

The CDR3 here is CASSFQGGEKLFF. CDR3 coding DNA: TGTGCCAGCAGCTTTCAGGGCGGCGAAAAACTGTTTTTT. The chain links TRBV5-6 to TRBJ1-4; D possibly corresponds to TRBD1 (5 bases). The germline CDR1 and CDR2 sequences are SGHDT and YYEEEE. Deletions cut 2 bases from V and 8 bases from J, with 10 bases between. The CDR3 length is 13 residues.

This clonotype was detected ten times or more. In DNA, the CDR3 is TGTGCCTGGAGTGTAATAGTGGGCGACGAGCAGTACTTC. Amino acid sequence: CAWSVIVGDEQYF. The V gene is TRBV30, the J gene TRBJ2-7, with D unresolved. The CDR3 spans 13 residues. V dropped 0 bases and J dropped 5 bases, with 11 bases sitting between them. CDR1 GTSNPN and CDR2 SVGIG come from the germline V gene (reference sequence). The full variable domain, rest sourced from reference TRBV30 and TRBJ2-7, is SQTIHQWPATLVQPVGSPLSLECTVEGTSNPNLYWYRQAAGRGLQLLFYSVGIGQISSEVPQNLSASRPQDRQFILSSKKLLLSDSGFYLCAWSVIVGDEQYFGPGTRLTVT.

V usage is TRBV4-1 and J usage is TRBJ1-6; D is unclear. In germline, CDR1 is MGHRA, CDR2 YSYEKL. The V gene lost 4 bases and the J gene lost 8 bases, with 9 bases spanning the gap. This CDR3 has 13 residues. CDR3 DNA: TGCGCCAGCAGCCGCGCAAGGGATTCACCCCTCCACTTT. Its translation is CASSRARDSPLHF.

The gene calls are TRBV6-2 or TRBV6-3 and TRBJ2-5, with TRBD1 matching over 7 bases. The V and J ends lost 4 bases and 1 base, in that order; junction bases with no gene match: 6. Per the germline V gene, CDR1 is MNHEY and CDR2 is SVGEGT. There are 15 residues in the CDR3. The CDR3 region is CASSLFGQAQETQYF. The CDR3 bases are TGTGCCAGCAGTTTATTCGGACAGGCCCAAGAGACCCAGTACTTC.

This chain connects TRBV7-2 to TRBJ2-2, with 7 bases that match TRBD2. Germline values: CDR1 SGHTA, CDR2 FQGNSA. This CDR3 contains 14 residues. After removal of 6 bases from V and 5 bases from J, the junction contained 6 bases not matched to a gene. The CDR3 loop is CASRPIAGTGELFF. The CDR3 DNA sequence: TGTGCCAGCAGACCTATAGCGGGTACCGGGGAGCTGTTTTTT. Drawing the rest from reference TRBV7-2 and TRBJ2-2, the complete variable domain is GAGVSQSPSNKVTEKGKDVELRCDPISGHTALYWYRQSLGQGLEFLIYFQGNSAPDKSGLPSDRFSAERTGGSVSTLTIQRTQQEDSAVYLCASRPIAGTGELFFGEGSRLTVL.

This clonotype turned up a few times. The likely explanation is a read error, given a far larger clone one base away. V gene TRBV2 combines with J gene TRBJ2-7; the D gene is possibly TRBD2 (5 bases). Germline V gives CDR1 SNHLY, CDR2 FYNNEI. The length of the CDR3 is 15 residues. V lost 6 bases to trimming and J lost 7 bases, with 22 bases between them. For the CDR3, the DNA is TGTGCCAGCAGGCGGGCCGAGAGCTCCTACAATGAGCAGTACTTC. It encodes CASRRAESSYNEQYF.

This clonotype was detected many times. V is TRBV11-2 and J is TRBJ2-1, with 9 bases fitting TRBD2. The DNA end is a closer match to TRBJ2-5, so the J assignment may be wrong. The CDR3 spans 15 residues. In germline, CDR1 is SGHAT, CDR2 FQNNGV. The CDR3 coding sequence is TGTGCCAGCAGCTTAGAGTCTAGCGGGAAAGAGACCCAGTACTTC. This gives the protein CASSLESSGKETQYF.

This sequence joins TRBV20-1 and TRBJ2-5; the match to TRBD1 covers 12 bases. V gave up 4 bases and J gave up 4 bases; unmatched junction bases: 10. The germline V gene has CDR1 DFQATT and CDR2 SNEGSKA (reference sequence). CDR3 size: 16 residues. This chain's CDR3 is CSATAHRDRGRETQYF. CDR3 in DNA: TGCAGTGCTACTGCCCACCGGGACAGGGGGCGAGAGACCCAGTACTTC.

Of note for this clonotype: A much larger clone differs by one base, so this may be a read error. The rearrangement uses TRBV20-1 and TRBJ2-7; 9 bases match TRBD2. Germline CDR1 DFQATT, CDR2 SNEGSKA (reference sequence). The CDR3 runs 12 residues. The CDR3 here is CGARTSVAEQYF. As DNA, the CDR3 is TGCGGTGCACGGACTAGCGTGGCCGAGCAGTACTTC.

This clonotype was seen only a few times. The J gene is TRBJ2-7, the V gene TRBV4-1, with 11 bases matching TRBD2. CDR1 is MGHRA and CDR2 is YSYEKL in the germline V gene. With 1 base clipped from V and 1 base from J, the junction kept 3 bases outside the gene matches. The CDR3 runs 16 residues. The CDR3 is CASSQGTSGWSYEQYF. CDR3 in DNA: TGCGCCAGCAGCCAAGGGACTAGCGGGTGGTCCTACGAGCAGTACTTC.

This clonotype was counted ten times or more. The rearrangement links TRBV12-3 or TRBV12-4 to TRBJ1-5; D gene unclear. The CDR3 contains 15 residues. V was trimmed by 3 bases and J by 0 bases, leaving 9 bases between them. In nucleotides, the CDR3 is TGTGCCAGCAGTTTTGGCATTAATAGCAATCAGCCCCAGCATTTT. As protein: CASSFGINSNQPQHF.

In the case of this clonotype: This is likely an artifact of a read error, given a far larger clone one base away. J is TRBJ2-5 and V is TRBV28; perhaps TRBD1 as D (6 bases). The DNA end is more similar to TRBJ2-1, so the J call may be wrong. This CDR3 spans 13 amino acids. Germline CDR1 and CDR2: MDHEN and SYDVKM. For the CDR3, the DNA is TGTGCCAGCAGTTTAGGGACAACCTACGAGCAGTTCTTC. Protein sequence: CASSLGTTYEQFF.

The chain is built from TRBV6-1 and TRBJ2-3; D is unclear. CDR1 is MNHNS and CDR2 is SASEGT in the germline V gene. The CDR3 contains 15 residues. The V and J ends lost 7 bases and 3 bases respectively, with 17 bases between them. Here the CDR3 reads CASTPLETRTDTQYF. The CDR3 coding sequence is TGTGCCAGCACCCCCCTTGAAACTCGAACAGATACGCAGTATTTT.

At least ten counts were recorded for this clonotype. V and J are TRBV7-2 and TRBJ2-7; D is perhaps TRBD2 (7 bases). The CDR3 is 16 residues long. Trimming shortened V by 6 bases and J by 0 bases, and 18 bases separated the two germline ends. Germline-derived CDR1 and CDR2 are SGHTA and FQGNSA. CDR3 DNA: TGTGCCAGCAGTTCCCAGGGGACTACACGCTCCTACGAGCAGTACTTC. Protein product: CASSSQGTTRSYEQYF.